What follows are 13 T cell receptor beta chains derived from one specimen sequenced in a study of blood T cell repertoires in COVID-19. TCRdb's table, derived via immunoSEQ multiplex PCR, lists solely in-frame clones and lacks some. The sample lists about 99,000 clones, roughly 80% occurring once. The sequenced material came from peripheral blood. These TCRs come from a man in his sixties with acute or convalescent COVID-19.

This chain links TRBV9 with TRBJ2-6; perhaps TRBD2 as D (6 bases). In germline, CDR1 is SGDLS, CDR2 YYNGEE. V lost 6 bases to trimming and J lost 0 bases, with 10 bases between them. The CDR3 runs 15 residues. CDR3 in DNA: TGTGCCAGCATGCGGGGTGGCTCTGGGGCCAACGTCCTGACTTTC. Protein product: CASMRGGSGANVLTF. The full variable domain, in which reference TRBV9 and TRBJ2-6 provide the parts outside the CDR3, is DSGVTQTPKHLITATGQRVTLRCSPRSGDLSVYWYQQSLDQGLQFLIQYYNGEERAKGNILERFSAQQFPDLHSELNLSSLELGDSALYFCASMRGGSGANVLTFGAGSRLTVL.

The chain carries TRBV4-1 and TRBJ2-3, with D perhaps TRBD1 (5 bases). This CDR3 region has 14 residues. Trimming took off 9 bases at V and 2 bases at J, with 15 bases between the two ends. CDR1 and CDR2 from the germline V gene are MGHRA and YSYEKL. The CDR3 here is CASTRQINTDTQYF. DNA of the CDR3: TGCGCCAGTACCAGACAGATTAACACAGATACGCAGTATTTT.

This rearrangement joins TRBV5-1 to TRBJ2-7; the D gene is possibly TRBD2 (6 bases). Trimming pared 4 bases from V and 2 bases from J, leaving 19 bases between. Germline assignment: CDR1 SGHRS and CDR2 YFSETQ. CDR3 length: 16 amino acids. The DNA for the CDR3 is TGCGCCAGCAGCGGGGGATGGGGGGAACCTACCTACGAGCAGTACTTC. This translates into CASSGGWGEPTYEQYF.

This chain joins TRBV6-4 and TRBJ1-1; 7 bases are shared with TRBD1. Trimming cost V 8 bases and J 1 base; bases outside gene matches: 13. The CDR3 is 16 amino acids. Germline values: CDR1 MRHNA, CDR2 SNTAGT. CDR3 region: CASRRQGEAPNTEAFF. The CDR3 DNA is TGTGCCAGCCGTAGACAGGGTGAGGCTCCGAACACTGAAGCTTTCTTT.

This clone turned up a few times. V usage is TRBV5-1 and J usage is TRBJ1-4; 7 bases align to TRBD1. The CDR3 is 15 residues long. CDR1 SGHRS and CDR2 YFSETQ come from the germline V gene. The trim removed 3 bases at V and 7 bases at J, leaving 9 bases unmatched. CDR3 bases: TGCGCCAGCAGCTCATCGGGGACAGCTATTGAAAAACTGTTTTTT. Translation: CASSSSGTAIEKLFF.

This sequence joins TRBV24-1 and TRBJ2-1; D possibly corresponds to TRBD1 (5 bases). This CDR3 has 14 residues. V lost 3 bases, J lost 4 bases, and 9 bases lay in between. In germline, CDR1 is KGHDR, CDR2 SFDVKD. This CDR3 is CATSDQQVYNEQFF. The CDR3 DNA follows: TGTGCCACCAGTGATCAACAGGTTTACAATGAGCAGTTCTTC.

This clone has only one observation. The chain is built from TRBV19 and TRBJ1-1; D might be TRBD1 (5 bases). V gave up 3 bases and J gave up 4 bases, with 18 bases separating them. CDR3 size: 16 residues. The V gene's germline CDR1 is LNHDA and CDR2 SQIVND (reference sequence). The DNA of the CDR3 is TGTGCCAGTAGTATGGTAGGCAGGGTTTCGTTCACTGAAGCTTTCTTT. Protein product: CASSMVGRVSFTEAFF.

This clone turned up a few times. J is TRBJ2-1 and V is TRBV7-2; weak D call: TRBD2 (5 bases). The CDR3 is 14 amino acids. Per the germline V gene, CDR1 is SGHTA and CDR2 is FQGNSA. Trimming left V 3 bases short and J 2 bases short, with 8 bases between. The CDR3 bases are TGTGCCAGCAGCTTCCGCGGGCCCTACAATGAGCAGTTCTTC. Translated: CASSFRGPYNEQFF.

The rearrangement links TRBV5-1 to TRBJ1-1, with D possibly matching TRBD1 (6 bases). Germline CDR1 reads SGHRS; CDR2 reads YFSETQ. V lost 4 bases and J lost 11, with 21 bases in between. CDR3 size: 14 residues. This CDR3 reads CASSQQQKQGRAFF. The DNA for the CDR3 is TGCGCCAGCAGCCAACAACAAAAACAGGGTCGCGCTTTCTTT.

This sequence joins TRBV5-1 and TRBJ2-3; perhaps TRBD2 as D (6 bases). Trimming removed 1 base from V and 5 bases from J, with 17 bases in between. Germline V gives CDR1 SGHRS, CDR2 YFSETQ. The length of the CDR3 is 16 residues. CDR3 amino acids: CASSLSHGAGGDTQYF. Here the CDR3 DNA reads TGCGCCAGCAGCTTGTCCCACGGGGCCGGGGGAGATACGCAGTATTTT.

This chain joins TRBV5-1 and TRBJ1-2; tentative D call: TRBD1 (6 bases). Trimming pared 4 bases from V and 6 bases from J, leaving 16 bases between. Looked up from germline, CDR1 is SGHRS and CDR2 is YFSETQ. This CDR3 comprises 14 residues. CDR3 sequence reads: CASSALDGGHGYTF. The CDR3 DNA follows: TGCGCCAGCAGCGCCCTTGATGGGGGCCATGGCTACACCTTC.

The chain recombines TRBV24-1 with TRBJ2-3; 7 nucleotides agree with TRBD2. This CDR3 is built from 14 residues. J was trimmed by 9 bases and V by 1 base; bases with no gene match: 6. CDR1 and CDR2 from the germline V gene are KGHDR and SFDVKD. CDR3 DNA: TGTGCCACCAGTGATTTTTACGCTAGCGGCACGCAGTATTTT. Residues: CATSDFYASGTQYF.

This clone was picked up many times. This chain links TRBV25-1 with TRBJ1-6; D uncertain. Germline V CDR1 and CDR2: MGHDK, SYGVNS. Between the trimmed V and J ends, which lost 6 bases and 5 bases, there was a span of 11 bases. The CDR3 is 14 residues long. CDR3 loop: CASRKDTHNSPLHF. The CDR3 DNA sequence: TGTGCCAGCAGAAAAGACACACATAATTCACCCCTCCACTTT.